The source of this T cell receptor beta chain is a study of cytotoxic CD8 clonotypes in ibrutinib-treated CLL (dated by TCRdb to the early 2020s). A note on the overall study: The cohort included roughly 15 treatment-naive and fewer than 12 relapsed/refractory patients; under 18 were IGHV unmutated. Partial responses were observed in about 24 patients and complete responses in 2; after a median follow-up of around 68 months, remission was maintained in 15 or so patients and progression was observed in approximately 12. Response samples were taken after a median of approximately eleven months on treatment, ranging from roughly 6 to 36 months. An average of roughly 270,000 productive templates and approximately 91,000 productive rearrangements was obtained per sample. Of the 86 participants in the trial, approximately 26 had longitudinal samples available. Cryopreserved peripheral blood mononuclear cells were collected before treatment, at response, and at either disease progression or sustained remission.

What the authors observed across the whole study: Clonality increased at ibrutinib response, stayed stable in sustained remission, and fell back toward baseline at progression. Lymph node repertoires were not examined, and the timing of sampling was not matched between patients in sustained remission and those whose disease progressed. Public clonotypes were rare and either shrank or stayed stable during treatment, and the rise in clonality at ibrutinib response reflected expansion of private clonotypes. Baseline clonality was found to be higher than that of age-matched healthy donors and was strongly correlated with circulating CD8+ T-cell counts.

The goal of deep resolution MiSeq sequencing was a depth between 1 in 1 million and 1 in 200,000 T cells, and coverage averaged 10x per clonotype. TCR beta libraries were generated with the immunoSEQ hsTCRB Kit. Regarding the original processing steps: Data were analyzed with ImmunoSEQ Data Assistant and ImmunoSEQ Analyzer, with V, D and J genes assigned per IMGT definitions. Clonality was computed as one minus normalized Shannon entropy of productive rearrangement frequencies, ranging from 0 to 1. Only overrepresented clonotypes making up at least 0.05% of each patient's repertoire were included in the public clonotype analysis. Thirteen age-matched healthy donor repertoires from immuneACCESS served as clonality controls. Held by TCRdb, this immuneACCESS table contains in-frame sequences only and omits some clones. Under half of the omission traces to an unresolved V gene where checked; the cause of the rest is unknown. That table gives V, J and clone size, and the DNA gave D and trimming. This sample holds roughly 4,400 clones; 83% were observed only once. About a fifth of the sample belongs to the ten largest clones.

Notes on this clone: Which antigen it targets is not known. The sample holds no much larger clone one base away, and base qualities are not on file.

For TCR beta library preparation, approximately 1.9 micrograms of genomic DNA was extracted from cryopreserved PBMCs. High-throughput TCR beta sequencing was performed on longitudinal blood samples from CLL patients receiving ibrutinib monotherapy. Patients were enrolled in a phase 2 open-label single-center ibrutinib monotherapy trial. This receptor was identified in a human donor with chronic lymphocytic leukemia. This specimen consisted of PBMCs, obtained before ibrutinib treatment.

This receptor has the CDR3 CASSYMDRAPSYEQYF. In nucleotides, the sequence is TGTGCCAGCAGTTACATGGACAGGGCCCCCTCCTACGAGCAGTACTTC. The receptor chain draws on TRBV6-6 and TRBJ2-7; 8 central nucleotides agree with TRBD1. The CDR3 has 16 amino acids, counting the end cysteine and phenylalanine. Only CDR3 DNA is held: 48 bases, read in frame from base 1. Relative to germline, V is missing 2 bases and J is missing 0 bases, with 6 bases of the junction outside any gene match. The germline V gene (reference sequence) sets CDR1 to MNHNY and CDR2 to SVGAGI.